Below, one T cell receptor beta chain is given with its context. Alongside a J-beta primer mix, a sample-barcoded 5' primer served in a second PCR lasting roughly 6 to 12 cycles. TCRdb re-derived calls from the 5' RACE reads in MiXCR, one entry per CDR3 protein. The sample contains about 800,000 distinct CDR3 sequences, 58% of which appear only once. The data originate from a study of blood T cells in healthy people across ages. Caucasian, healthy and from Russia, the donors were aged between 6 and 90. Donors each provided roughly 11 milliliters of peripheral blood. Sequenced input: blood. This clonotype was sampled from a man aged 25 to 40 in good health.

This CDR3 is CAISGGEGYGYTF. Written as DNA, the CDR3 is TGTGCCATCAGTGGGGGAGAGGGCTATGGCTACACCTTC. V is TRBV10-3 and J is TRBJ1-2, with no clear D. The CDR3 runs 13 residues. Germline V gene lookup returns CDR1 ENHRY and CDR2 SYGVKD. V was pared by 4 bases and J by 4 bases, with 10 bases between.